The 29 T cell receptor beta chains below all came from one sample that was sequenced in a study of T cells after yellow fever vaccination. TCRdb processed the 5' RACE reads anew with MiXCR; each CDR3 protein has one entry. The sample lists roughly 310,000 distinct CDR3 sequences; about 9.5% were seen once. Sample: PBMCs, taken on the day of the first yellow fever vaccination. Receptor source: a man aged 18 to 29 who received the YFV17D yellow fever vaccine.

This chain uses TRBV5-1 with TRBJ2-1, with 16 bases lining up with TRBD2. Germline V gives CDR1 SGHRS, CDR2 YFSETQ. This CDR3 is 16 amino acids long. V shed 3 bases, J shed 11 bases, and the junction held 8 bases outside the gene matches. CDR3 sequence reads: CASSSGTSGGAAQQFF. The CDR3, as DNA: TGCGCCAGCAGCTCCGGGACTAGCGGGGGGGCCGCCCAGCAGTTCTTC.

This clonotype was detected only a few times. This rearrangement joins TRBV4-3 to TRBJ1-2; perhaps TRBD1 as D (6 bases). Per germline, CDR1 LGHNA and CDR2 YSLEER. Trimming stripped 5 bases from V and 7 bases from J, with 17 bases between. The CDR3 length is 14 residues. The CDR3 DNA is TGCGCCAGCAGCTACACAGGGAATATAGGTGGCTACACCTTC. This translates into CASSYTGNIGGYTF.

The sample holds a few counts of this clonotype. The chain uses TRBV6-1 and TRBJ1-5; D gene unclear. Trimming took 8 bases from V and 4 from J, leaving 12 bases between them. This CDR3 comprises 13 residues. CDR1 and CDR2 (germline): MNHNS, SASEGT. The CDR3 is CASALARNQPQHF. The CDR3 DNA reads as TGTGCCAGCGCACTAGCCAGGAATCAGCCCCAGCATTTT.

This clonotype has more than one count but fewer than ten. The J gene is TRBJ2-7, the V gene TRBV5-4; weak D call: TRBD2 (5 bases). Trimming pared 1 base from V and 6 bases from J, leaving 17 bases between. Germline V gene data show CDR1 as SGHNT and CDR2 as YYREEE (reference sequence). CDR3 length: 15 amino acids. The CDR3, as DNA: TGTGCCAGCAGCTTGCCCGACACTATGGAGGCCGAGCAGTACTTC. Translated, it gives CASSLPDTMEAEQYF.

This chain joins TRBV18 and TRBJ2-6; 7 positions agree with TRBD1. This CDR3 has 18 residues. V lost 3 bases and J lost 4; bases outside the gene matches: 12. Germline CDR1 KGHSH, CDR2 LQKENI. The DNA of the CDR3 is TGTGCCAGCTCACCGAGGACAGGCTCGTGGATGGGGGCCAACGTCCTGACTTTC. As protein: CASSPRTGSWMGANVLTF.

The chain has TRBV23-1 and TRBJ2-5, with D tentatively TRBD1 (5 bases). TRBV23-1 carries the ORF label, with uncertain function. The CDR3 is made up of 15 amino acids. This chain's CDR3 is CVCCQKQGPAETQYF. In nucleotides, the CDR3 is TGCGTCTGCTGTCAAAAGCAGGGCCCAGCAGAGACCCAGTACTTC.

The rearrangement uses TRBV20-1 and TRBJ2-1; a possible D gene is TRBD2 (6 bases). The CDR3 extends over 15 amino acids. The germline V gene encodes CDR1 DFQATT and CDR2 SNEGSKA (reference sequence). CDR3: CSGGFTGDFYNEQFF. The CDR3, as DNA: TGCAGCGGAGGGTTTACGGGGGACTTTTACAATGAGCAGTTCTTC.

This clonotype has ten or more counts. V gene TRBV7-9 combines with J gene TRBJ1-2, with D perhaps TRBD1 (6 bases). The CDR3 spans 15 residues. Germline V gene lookup returns CDR1 SEHNR and CDR2 FQNEAQ (reference sequence). V lost 0 bases and J lost 8, with 16 bases in between. The CDR3 region is CASSLANAGVQGYTF. DNA for the CDR3: TGTGCCAGCAGCTTAGCGAATGCAGGGGTCCAGGGCTACACCTTC.

In its sample, this clonotype was seen a few times. One end of the junction varies from germline; a read error may be responsible. The CDR3 sequence is CATSDKGSNYGYTF. Written as DNA, the CDR3 is TGTGCCACCAGCGATAAAGGATCTAACTATGGCTACACCTTC. The rearrangement joins TRBV7-9 to TRBJ1-2; no clear D gene. Looked up from germline, CDR1 is SEHNR and CDR2 is FQNEAQ (reference sequence). The CDR3 has 14 amino acids.

The chain has TRBV4-1 and TRBJ2-7; no reliable D call. From germline, CDR1 is MGHRA and CDR2 YSYEKL. V lost 3 bases to trimming and J lost 3 bases, with 18 bases between them. The CDR3 loop spans 16 amino acids. As DNA, the CDR3 is TGCGCCAGCAGCCAGACCGCGTCAGAATCTTACTACGAGCAGTACTTC. It translates to CASSQTASESYYEQYF.

This clonotype was picked up a small number of times. V gene TRBV7-3 combines with J gene TRBJ2-6, with no clear D. This CDR3 comprises 14 residues. V dropped 6 bases and J dropped 0 bases, with 6 bases sitting between them. Germline V gene sequence: CDR1 SGHTA, CDR2 FQGTGA. The CDR3 here is CASRESSGANVLTF. For the CDR3, the DNA is TGTGCCAGCAGGGAAAGCTCTGGGGCCAACGTCCTGACTTTC.

The sample holds many counts of this clonotype. This chain links TRBV10-3 with TRBJ1-1; possibly TRBD1 for D (5 bases). The CDR3 has 13 residues. V lost 7 bases, J lost 1 base, and 10 bases lay in between. Looked up from germline, CDR1 is ENHRY and CDR2 is SYGVKD. CDR3 loop: CAITLGENTEAFF. The DNA for the CDR3 is TGTGCCATCACCCTAGGGGAGAACACTGAAGCTTTCTTT.

The table lists this clonotype with a few counts. The CDR3: CASSLSVGLAGYNEQFF. The CDR3 DNA sequence: TGTGCCAGCAGCTTATCCGTGGGACTAGCGGGTTATAATGAGCAGTTCTTC. V gene TRBV7-3 combines with J gene TRBJ2-1, with 12 positions matching TRBD2. This CDR3 has 17 amino acids. The V gene end was trimmed by 2 bases and the J gene end by 7 bases; junction bases not matched to a gene: 9. Germline-derived CDR1 and CDR2 are SGHTA and FQGTGA.

This clonotype was found a few times. The chain links TRBV12-3 or TRBV12-4 to TRBJ2-6; 7 bases are a match to TRBD1. V lost 5 bases to trimming and J lost 2 bases; unmatched junction nucleotides: 3. This CDR3 is built from 15 residues. CDR3 loop: CASSITGAGANVLTF. The CDR3 DNA reads TGTGCCAGCAGTATAACAGGGGCTGGGGCCAACGTCCTGACTTTC.

This clonotype has a count of ten or more. The chain has TRBV19 and TRBJ1-1; D is ambiguous. Germline V lookup: CDR1 LNHDA, CDR2 SQIVND (reference sequence). The CDR3 has 13 amino acids. Deletions cut 3 bases from V and 5 bases from J, with 10 bases between. DNA of the CDR3: TGTGCCAGTAGTATGTTCGGGATGACTGAAGCTTTCTTT. As protein: CASSMFGMTEAFF.

This clonotype was seen a few times. This chain links TRBV5-5 with TRBJ2-1; D unclear. This CDR3 is 11 amino acids long. Per germline, CDR1 SGHKS and CDR2 YYEKEE (reference sequence). Trimming took off 4 bases at V and 10 bases at J, with 9 bases between the two ends. The CDR3 DNA is TGTGCCAGCAGCCTGCCGAAAGAGCAGTTCTTC. The encoded protein is CASSLPKEQFF.

The chain joins TRBV3-1 to TRBJ2-7; maybe TRBD2 (8 bases). In germline, CDR1 is LGHDT, CDR2 YNNKEL (reference sequence). The germline V and J ends were trimmed by 2 bases and 5 bases, with 19 bases remaining between them. CDR3 length: 16 residues. This CDR3 reads CASSQHVTGRGDEQYV. CDR3 DNA: TGTGCCAGCAGCCAACATGTGACAGGGCGGGGGGACGAGCAGTACGTC.

In this sample, this clonotype turned up many times. The chain carries TRBV3-1 and TRBJ2-1, with TRBD2 as a possible D gene (5 bases). Looked up from germline, CDR1 is LGHDT and CDR2 is YNNKEL (reference sequence). The CDR3 consists of 11 residues. V was trimmed by 4 bases and J by 7 bases, leaving 5 bases between them. CDR3 in amino acids: CASSRENEQFF. The CDR3 DNA is TGTGCCAGCAGCCGGGAGAATGAGCAGTTCTTC.

This clonotype came up a few times. The V gene is TRBV29-1, the J gene TRBJ2-4, with 7 bases aligning to TRBD2. Germline CDR1 SQVTM, CDR2 ANQGSEA. With V trimmed by 6 bases and J by 0 bases, 5 bases remained unmatched. The CDR3 has 14 amino acids. The CDR3 bases are TGCAGCGTCCGGACTAGACTAGCCAAAAACATTCAGTACTTC. Translation gives CSVRTRLAKNIQYF.

This clonotype was seen at least ten times. J is TRBJ1-4 and V is TRBV12-3 or TRBV12-4; TRBD1 matches 10 bases. J lost 8 bases, V lost 3 bases, and 3 bases had no gene match. The CDR3 length is 14 residues. The CDR3 DNA reads as TGTGCCAGCAGTTTCGGACAGGGGGAGGAAAAACTGTTTTTT. This sequence encodes CASSFGQGEEKLFF.

The chain is built from TRBV12-3 or TRBV12-4 and TRBJ2-2; no clear D gene. V lost 0 bases and J lost 4, with 0 bases in between. The CDR3 consists of 12 residues. Here the CDR3 DNA reads TGTGCCAGCAGTTTAGCCACCGGGGAGCTGTTTTTT. It codes for CASSLATGELFF.

This clonotype showed up just a few times. V and J are TRBV7-3 and TRBJ1-1, with a weak D call TRBD1 (5 bases). V lost 5 bases and J 10 bases, leaving 17 bases between the germline ends. This CDR3 is 13 amino acids long. Germline V gene lookup returns CDR1 SGHTA and CDR2 FQGTGA. In DNA, the CDR3 is TGTGCCAGCAGCCCGCAGGCTGGGACGGGAGCTTTCTTT. It specifies CASSPQAGTGAFF.

In this sample, this clonotype turned up a few times. The chain links TRBV5-1 to TRBJ2-1; 7 positions agree with TRBD2. V gave up 3 bases and J gave up 1 base; unmatched junction bases: 4. The CDR3 is 15 amino acids. Germline loops: CDR1 SGHRS, CDR2 YFSETQ. The chain's CDR3 is CASSSLAESYNEQFF. CDR3 sequence (DNA): TGCGCCAGCAGCTCTCTAGCGGAATCCTACAATGAGCAGTTCTTC.

The chain uses TRBV15 and TRBJ2-7; maybe TRBD2 (6 bases). The CDR3 sequence is 14 residues long. In germline, CDR1 is LNHNV, CDR2 YYDKDF (reference sequence). The V and J ends lost 8 bases and 0 bases respectively, with 14 bases between them. CDR3 residues: CATYGGSPSYEQYF. The CDR3 bases are TGTGCCACCTACGGGGGATCGCCCTCCTACGAGCAGTACTTC.

V usage is TRBV29-1 and J usage is TRBJ2-5; TRBD2 matches at 10 bases. Germline V gives CDR1 SQVTM, CDR2 ANQGSEA. This CDR3 is built from 14 residues. The junction had 12 bases not matched to a gene; V was cut back by 4 bases and J by 10 bases. CDR3 region: CSVVQRGGREYQYF. The CDR3 nucleotides read TGCAGCGTTGTCCAGCGGGGGGGCCGCGAGTACCAGTACTTC.

This chain links TRBV27 with TRBJ2-3; D is undetermined. The CDR3 runs to 14 residues. V lost 10 bases and J lost 2, with 16 bases in between. Germline V lookup: CDR1 MNHEY, CDR2 SMNVEV (reference sequence). The CDR3 DNA reads TGTGCCACCTCCACTCAACCCTCCACAGATACGCAGTATTTT. It yields the protein CATSTQPSTDTQYF.

A few counts support this clonotype. CDR3 in DNA: TGTGCCAGCAGGGGAACCGCCGGTTACGAGCAGTACGTC. Encoded protein: CASRGTAGYEQYV. This chain connects TRBV6-2 or TRBV6-3 to TRBJ2-7; D gene unclear. The V gene's germline CDR1 is MNHEY and CDR2 SVGEGT. This CDR3 contains 13 residues. V was pared by 6 bases and J by 4 bases, with 13 bases between.

This clonotype was observed at least ten times. The chain is built from TRBV5-1 and TRBJ1-6; no reliable D call. Looked up from germline, CDR1 is SGHRS and CDR2 is YFSETQ. The CDR3 runs to 15 residues. Trimming stripped 0 bases from V and 7 bases from J, with 11 bases between. The CDR3 spells CASSLGASYNSPLHF. CDR3 in DNA: TGCGCCAGCAGCTTGGGGGCGTCTTACAATTCACCCCTCCACTTT.

This clonotype was seen a few times. The chain links TRBV28 to TRBJ2-1; D assignment may be TRBD1 or TRBD2 (5 bases each). The CDR3 extends over 18 amino acids. The germline V gene has CDR1 MDHEN and CDR2 SYDVKM. Deletions cut 6 bases from V and 0 bases from J, with 21 bases between. The CDR3 DNA reads as TGTGCCAGCAGCCGTTTTTCTCGGGACCGGAGCTCCTACAATGAGCAGTTCTTC. Its protein is CASSRFSRDRSSYNEQFF.